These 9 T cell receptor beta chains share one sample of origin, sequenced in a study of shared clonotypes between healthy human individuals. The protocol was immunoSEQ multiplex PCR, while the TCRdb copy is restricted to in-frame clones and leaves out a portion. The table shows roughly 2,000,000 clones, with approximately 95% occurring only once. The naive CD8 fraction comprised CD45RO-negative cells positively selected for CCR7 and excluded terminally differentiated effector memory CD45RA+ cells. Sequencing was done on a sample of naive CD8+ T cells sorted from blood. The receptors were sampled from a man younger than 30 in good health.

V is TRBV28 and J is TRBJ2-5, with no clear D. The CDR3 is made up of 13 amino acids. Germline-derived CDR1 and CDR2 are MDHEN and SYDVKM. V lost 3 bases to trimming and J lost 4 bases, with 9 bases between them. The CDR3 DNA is TGTGCCAGCAGTTTGTACGGCGCAGAGACCCAGTACTTC. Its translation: CASSLYGAETQYF.

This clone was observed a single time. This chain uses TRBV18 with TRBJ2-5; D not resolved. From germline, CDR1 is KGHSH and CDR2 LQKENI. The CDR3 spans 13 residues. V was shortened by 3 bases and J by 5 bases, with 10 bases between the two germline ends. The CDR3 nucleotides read TGTGCCAGCTCACCCTCTCTCAGGGAGACCCAGTACTTC. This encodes CASSPSLRETQYF. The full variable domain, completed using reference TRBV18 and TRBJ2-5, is NAGVMQNPRHLVRRRGQEARLRCSPMKGHSHVYWYRQLPEEGLKFMVYLQKENIIDESGMPKERFSAEFPKEGPSILRIQQVVRGDSAAYFCASSPSLRETQYFGPGTRLLVL.

CDR3: CASSVGVGYGYTF. DNA of the CDR3: TGTGCCAGCAGCGTAGGCGTGGGCTATGGCTACACCTTC. This chain uses TRBV9 with TRBJ1-2; D call uncertain. This CDR3 has 13 amino acids. CDR1 SGDLS and CDR2 YYNGEE come from the germline V gene. The V and J ends lost 0 bases and 4 bases respectively, with 7 bases between them.

As DNA, the CDR3 is TGCGCCAGCAGTTCGGACGAAGAGCAGTACTTC. Translation gives CASSSDEEQYF. The chain is built from TRBV10-1 and TRBJ2-7; D uncertain. The CDR3 runs 11 residues. V shed 5 bases and J shed 7 bases, with 9 bases lying between them. Germline assignment: CDR1 WNHNN and CDR2 SYGVQD (reference sequence).

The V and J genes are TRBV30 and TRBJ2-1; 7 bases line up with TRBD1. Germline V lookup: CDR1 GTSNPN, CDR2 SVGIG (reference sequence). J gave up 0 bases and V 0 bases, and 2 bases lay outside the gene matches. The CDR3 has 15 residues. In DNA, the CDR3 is TGTGCCTGGAGTGTGGGGGACAGCTCCTACAATGAGCAGTTCTTC. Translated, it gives CAWSVGDSSYNEQFF.

CDR3 protein: CASRPPGDIPYEQYF. DNA of the CDR3: TGTGCCAGCAGGCCCCCAGGGGACATTCCCTACGAGCAGTACTTC. The chain uses TRBV2 and TRBJ2-7; D perhaps matches TRBD1 (6 bases). This CDR3 has 15 residues. From germline, CDR1 is SNHLY and CDR2 FYNNEI. Trimming shortened V by 6 bases and J by 2 bases, and 17 bases separated the two germline ends.

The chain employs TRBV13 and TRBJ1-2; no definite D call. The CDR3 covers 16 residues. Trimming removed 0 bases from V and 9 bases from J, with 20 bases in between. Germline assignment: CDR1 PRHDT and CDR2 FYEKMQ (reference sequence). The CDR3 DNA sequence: TGTGCCAGCAGCTTAGGCCTCGGTCCGGGTGGAGAGCGCTACACCTTC. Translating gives CASSLGLGPGGERYTF.

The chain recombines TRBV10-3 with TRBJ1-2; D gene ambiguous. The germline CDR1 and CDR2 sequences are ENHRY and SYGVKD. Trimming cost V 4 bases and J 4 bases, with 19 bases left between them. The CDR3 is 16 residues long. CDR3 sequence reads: CAISAPGGYVSYGYTF. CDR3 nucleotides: TGTGCCATCAGTGCCCCGGGAGGTTACGTTAGCTATGGCTACACCTTC.

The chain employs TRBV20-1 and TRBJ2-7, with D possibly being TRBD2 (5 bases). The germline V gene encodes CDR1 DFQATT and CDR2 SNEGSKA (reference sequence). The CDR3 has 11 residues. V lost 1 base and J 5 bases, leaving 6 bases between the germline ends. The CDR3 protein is CSARAGNEQYF. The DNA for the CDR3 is TGCAGTGCTAGAGCCGGGAACGAGCAGTACTTC.